This T cell receptor beta chain stems from a study of human T cells and chemical hapten exposure. In TCRdb, the RACE reads were re-called with MiXCR into one record per CDR3 protein. The table includes about 120,000 distinct CDR3 sequences, approximately 15% detected once. CDR1 is SNHLY, CDR2 FYNNEI, per germline. V was clipped by 8 bases and J by 7 bases, with 18 bases between them. There are 15 residues in the CDR3. As to this clonotype: The antigen is undetermined.

Sample time point: pre-sensitization, week 0. Treatment specified: therapeutic diphenylcyclopropenone sensitization with weekly scalp DPC. Whole-study findings and limits: Correlating positively with patch test score were the PT1 expanded TCR counts.

The source is a woman under 30 with alopecia areata. Some clones in this sample may be carry-over from other donors' samples. The rearrangement joins TRBV2 to TRBJ1-6, with D maybe TRBD1 (6 bases). Specimen: whole blood, collected in connection with sensitization to the hapten diphenylcyclopropenone (DPC). This CDR3 reads CASAKGETVNSPLHF. The CDR3 DNA sequence: TGTGCCAGCGCTAAGGGGGAGACAGTAAATTCACCCCTCCACTTT.